Reported below is one T cell receptor (beta chain). Its antigen is as yet unknown. The sample's time point: week 11, during vaccination. A 20-mer mutant IDH1 peptide at 300 ug was injected subcutaneously with topical imiquimod. The germline V and J ends were trimmed by 11 bases and 7 bases, with 17 bases remaining between them. CDR1 and CDR2 (germline): MNHNS, SASEGT. The CDR3 has 12 amino acids. This sample was taken from a study of a mutant IDH1 vaccine in newly diagnosed glioma. Study context: Onset of vaccination occurred 4-6 weeks following radiotherapy alone, or with temozolomide cycles. Patients arrived already treated with radiotherapy, temozolomide, or both, most having had both. Findings and limits, study-wide: Pseudoprogression appeared unlinked to shifts in leading peripheral T cell clonotypes.

Assay: immunoSEQ multiplex PCR; the TCRdb copy retains only in-frame clones and omits some. The sample yields 50,000 to 75,000 clones, about 80% seen once. The specimen was PBMCs, collected from a glioma patient whose treatment included an IDH1 peptide vaccine. The chain links TRBV6-1 to TRBJ2-5; tentative D call: TRBD1 (5 bases). The receptor was derived from a man aged 50 to 60 with glioma. The CDR3: CASNKGSATQYF. In nucleotides, the CDR3 is TGTGCCTCAAACAAGGGGTCAGCGACCCAGTACTTC.